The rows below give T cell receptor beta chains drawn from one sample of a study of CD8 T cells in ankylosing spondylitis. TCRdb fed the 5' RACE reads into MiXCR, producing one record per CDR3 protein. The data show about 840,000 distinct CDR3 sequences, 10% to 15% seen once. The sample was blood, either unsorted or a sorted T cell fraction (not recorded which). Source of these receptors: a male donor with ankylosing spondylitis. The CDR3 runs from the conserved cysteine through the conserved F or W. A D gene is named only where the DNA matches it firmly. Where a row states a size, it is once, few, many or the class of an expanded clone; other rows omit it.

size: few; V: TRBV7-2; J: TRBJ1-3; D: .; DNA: TGTGCCAGCAGCTTAGATTCCAGGGGAACGACCATATATTTT; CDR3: CASSLDSRGTTIYF
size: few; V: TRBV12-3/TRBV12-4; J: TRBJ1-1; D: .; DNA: TGTGCCAGCAGTTTCTCCATCGTGACTGAAGCTTTCTTT; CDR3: CASSFSIVTEAFF
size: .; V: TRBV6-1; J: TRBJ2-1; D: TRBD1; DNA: TGTGCCAGCACAGGGACAGGCGTAGGCGAGCAGTTCTTC; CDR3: CASTGTGVGEQFF
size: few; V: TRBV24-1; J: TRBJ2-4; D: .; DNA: TGTGCCACCAGTGACCCCAAAAACATTCAGTACTTC; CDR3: CATSDPKNIQYF
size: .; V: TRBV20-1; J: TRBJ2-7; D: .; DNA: TGCAGTGTTCGCCCGTCTGGCGAGCAGTACTTC; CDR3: CSVRPSGEQYF
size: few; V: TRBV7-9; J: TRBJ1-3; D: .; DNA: TGTGCCAGCAGCTTAGTACCCAACACCATATATTTT; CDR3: CASSLVPNTIYF
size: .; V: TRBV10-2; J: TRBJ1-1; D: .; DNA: TGCGCCAGCAGTGGAGCGGCACGGAACACTGAAGCTTTCTTT; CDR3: CASSGAARNTEAFF
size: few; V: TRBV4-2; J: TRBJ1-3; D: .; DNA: TGTGCCAGCAGCCAACCTGGGGGAAGGGACTCTGGAAACACCATATATTTT; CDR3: CASSQPGGRDSGNTIYF
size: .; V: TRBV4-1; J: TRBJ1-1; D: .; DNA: TGCGCCAGCAGCCAACACATCAGGGAGGAGACTGAAGCTTTCTTT; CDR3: CASSQHIREETEAFF
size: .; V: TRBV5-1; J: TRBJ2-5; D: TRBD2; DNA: TGCGCCAGCAGCTTGGCGTCGTGGGCTAGCGGGGGTCTGGAGACCCAGTACTTC; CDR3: CASSLASWASGGLETQYF
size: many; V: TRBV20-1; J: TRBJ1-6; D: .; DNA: TGCAGTGCTATAGAGGCGACGGGTAATTCACCCCTCCACTTT; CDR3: CSAIEATGNSPLHF
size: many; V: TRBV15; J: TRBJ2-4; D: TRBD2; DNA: TGTGCCACCAGCAGAGATCTAGCGGGTCTGCCGTCAGCCAAAAACATTCAGTACTTC; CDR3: CATSRDLAGLPSAKNIQYF
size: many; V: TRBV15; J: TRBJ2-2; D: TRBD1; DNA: TGTGCCACCAGCGGAGGGACAGGGGCGCCGAACACCGGGGAGCTGTTTTTT; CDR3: CATSGGTGAPNTGELFF
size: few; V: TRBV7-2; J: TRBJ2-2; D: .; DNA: TGTGCCAGCAGCTTAGTTAGCCATCCGAACACCGGGGAGCTGTTTTTT; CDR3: CASSLVSHPNTGELFF
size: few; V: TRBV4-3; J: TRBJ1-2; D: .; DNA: TGCGCCAGCGGGGACTTCTATGGCTACACCTTC; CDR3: CASGDFYGYTF
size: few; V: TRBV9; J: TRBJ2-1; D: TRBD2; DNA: TGTGCCAGCAGCGTTGCTGTTAGCGGGAGGCCCTTATACAATGAGCAGTTCTTC; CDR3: CASSVAVSGRPLYNEQFF
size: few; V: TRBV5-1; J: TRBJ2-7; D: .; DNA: TGCGCCAGCAGCTTGTTGTGGGGCACTTTCTCCTACGAGCAGTACTTC; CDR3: CASSLLWGTFSYEQYF
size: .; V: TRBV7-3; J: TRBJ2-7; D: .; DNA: TGTGCCAGCAGCTGGGCGCACGGAGCCTCCTACGAGCAGTACTTC; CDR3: CASSWAHGASYEQYF
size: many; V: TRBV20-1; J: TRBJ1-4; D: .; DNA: TGCAGTGCCTCGACTGCGGCTAAACTTTCGTTTTTT; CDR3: CSASTAAKLSFF
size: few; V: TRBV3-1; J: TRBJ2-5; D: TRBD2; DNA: TGTGCCAGCAGCCAAGATGGGCTAGCGGAAGAGACCCAGTACTTC; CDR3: CASSQDGLAEETQYF